This T cell receptor (beta chain) was obtained from a study of monozygotic twins with inflammatory bowel disease. Study results and caveats: A single strong IBD-associated signal or clonotype was not supported by the findings.

Of note for this clonotype: Antigen unknown.

The CDR3 contains 14 residues. Germline V lookup: CDR1 SGHKS, CDR2 YYEKEE (reference sequence). TCRdb re-analyzed the 5' RACE reads; it lists each CDR3 protein once, without DNA. This table holds approximately 400,000 distinct CDR3 sequences. Sample: blood. This chain joins TRBV5-5 and TRBJ1-4. The origin of this receptor is a human donor with ulcerative colitis or Crohn's disease, or a healthy co-twin of an affected twin (not recorded which). The CDR3 loop is CASSQGTTNEKLFF.